These 29 T cell receptor beta chains were all obtained from the same sample, sequenced in a study of Graves' ophthalmopathy and Graves' hyperthyroidism. The study amplified TCR beta CDR3 regions using RNA transcripts. RT-PCR in the first round used HTBI primers; a second-round multiplex PCR followed. TCRdb processed the multiplex PCR reads anew with MiXCR; each CDR3 protein has one entry. Found here are hundreds of thousands of distinct CDR3 sequences, 15% of them singletons; the top ten hold roughly 7%. Sequencing used peripheral blood. These receptors were collected from a woman aged 18-29 years with stable Graves' hyperthyroidism.

This clonotype was observed many times. The J gene is TRBJ1-5, the V gene TRBV19; 7 bases are a match to TRBD1. This CDR3 is 14 amino acids long. V gave up 4 bases and J gave up 2 bases; unmatched junction bases: 2. Germline V gene sequence: CDR1 LNHDA, CDR2 SQIVND (reference sequence). CDR3 nucleotide sequence: TGTGCCAGTAGTAGCCAGGGGGGCAATCAGCCCCAGCATTTT. Translation: CASSSQGGNQPQHF.

The chain's CDR3 is CASSRLRGWNTEAFF. The CDR3 DNA is TGTGCCAGCAGCCGCCTCAGGGGTTGGAACACTGAAGCTTTCTTT. J is TRBJ1-1 and V is TRBV11-2; D is perhaps TRBD1 (6 bases). Germline V gene sequence: CDR1 SGHAT, CDR2 FQNNGV. The V gene lost 5 bases and the J gene lost 1 base, with 14 bases spanning the gap. There are 15 residues in the CDR3.

This clonotype was detected ten times or more. The chain combines TRBV20-1 with TRBJ1-5; no reliable D call. The germline V and J ends were trimmed by 4 bases and 1 base, with 14 bases remaining between them. The CDR3 is 15 amino acids. The germline CDR1 and CDR2 sequences are DFQATT and SNEGSKA (reference sequence). In nucleotides, the CDR3 is TGCAGTGCTATTAGGGTTTTAGAGAGCAATCAGCCCCAGCATTTT. Its protein is CSAIRVLESNQPQHF.

In this sample, this clonotype turned up many times. This chain uses TRBV6-2 or TRBV6-3 with TRBJ1-2; 7 bases align to TRBD1. The V segment lost 3 bases and the J segment 6 bases; nucleotides outside the gene matches: 13. CDR3 size: 16 residues. The germline V gene encodes CDR1 MNHEY and CDR2 SVGEGT. CDR3 DNA: TGTGCCAGCAGTTATTACAACCTCGGGACAGCCAATGGCTACACCTTC. Residues: CASSYYNLGTANGYTF.

This clonotype was counted at least ten times. The chain links TRBV7-3 to TRBJ1-1, with a tentative D call TRBD1 (5 bases). The CDR3 is made up of 15 amino acids. V lost 5 bases and J 6 bases, leaving 19 bases between the germline ends. In germline, CDR1 is SGHTA, CDR2 FQGTGA. The CDR3: CASSPEGEGLAEAFF. The CDR3 region has the DNA TGTGCCAGCAGCCCCGAAGGGGAGGGACTCGCTGAAGCTTTCTTT.

Remarks on this clonotype: The germline gene is not matched at one end of the junction; a read error may be the cause. V is TRBV5-1 and J is TRBJ1-2; 11 bases map to TRBD1. Germline V gene lookup returns CDR1 SGHRS and CDR2 YFSETQ. The CDR3 covers 17 residues. The DNA of the CDR3 is TGCGCCAGCAACCTACAGCCGGGACAGGGGGTCGACTATGGCTACAACTTC. This translates into CASNLQPGQGVDYGYNF.

J is TRBJ2-7 and V is TRBV28; 7 bases match TRBD2. Looked up from germline, CDR1 is MDHEN and CDR2 is SYDVKM. CDR3 size: 13 residues. V lost 7 bases and J lost 4; bases outside the gene matches: 7. Here the CDR3 reads CASKPGGLYEQYF. For the CDR3, the DNA is TGTGCCAGCAAACCCGGGGGGTTGTACGAGCAGTACTTC.

The chain combines TRBV12-3 or TRBV12-4 with TRBJ2-7, with D possibly called TRBD1 or TRBD2 (5 bases each). Trimming pared 5 bases from V and 5 bases from J, leaving 19 bases between. The CDR3 runs to 15 residues. The CDR3: CASSPRGESEDEQYF. In DNA form, the CDR3 reads TGTGCCAGCAGTCCTCGAGGGGAATCGGAGGACGAGCAGTACTTC.

This clonotype was seen repeatedly, ten times or more. This chain connects TRBV6-1 to TRBJ2-5; 11 bases are a match to TRBD2. Germline V gene sequence: CDR1 MNHNS, CDR2 SASEGT. The V gene end was trimmed by 2 bases and the J gene end by 2 bases; junction bases not matched to a gene: 1. The length of the CDR3 is 15 residues. The CDR3 sequence is CASSELAGGQETQYF. For the CDR3, the DNA is TGTGCCAGCAGTGAATTAGCGGGGGGGCAAGAGACCCAGTACTTC.

The sample holds many counts of this clonotype. The chain recombines TRBV2 with TRBJ1-1; a possible D gene is TRBD1 (6 bases). Germline V lookup: CDR1 SNHLY, CDR2 FYNNEI. The ends were cut back, 3 bases at V and 1 base at J, with 21 bases in the middle. The CDR3 contains 18 residues. In DNA form, the CDR3 reads TGTGCCAGCAGTGACGTGGCAGGGGATTTGGGAGGGAACACTGAAGCTTTCTTT. Protein: CASSDVAGDLGGNTEAFF. Filled out from reference TRBV2 and TRBJ1-1, the complete variable domain reads EPEVTQTPSHQVTQMGQEVILRCVPISNHLYFYWYRQILGQKVEFLVSFYNNEISEKSEIFDDQFSVERPDGSNFTLKIRSTKLEDSAMYFCASSDVAGDLGGNTEAFFGQGTRLTVV.

This clonotype was seen ten or more times. This chain joins TRBV19 and TRBJ2-5; TRBD2 agrees at 7 bases. CDR1 is LNHDA and CDR2 is SQIVND in the germline V gene (reference sequence). The CDR3 has 14 residues. After removal of 6 bases from V and 2 bases from J, the junction contained 6 bases not matched to a gene. CDR3 sequence (DNA): TGTGCCAGTAGAGCCCTGGGGGGGCAAGAGACCCAGTACTTC. It is translated as CASRALGGQETQYF.

At least ten counts were recorded for this clonotype. The V gene is TRBV9, the J gene TRBJ2-3; 10 bases are a match to TRBD2. The CDR3 loop spans 16 amino acids. Germline trimming cut 5 bases from V and 0 bases from J; bases unmatched to any gene: 6. CDR1 is SGDLS and CDR2 is YYNGEE in the germline V gene. CDR3 region: CASSASGGASTDTQYF. The DNA for the CDR3 is TGTGCCAGCAGTGCCAGCGGGGGGGCCAGCACAGATACGCAGTATTTT.

As regards this clonotype: A much larger clone lies a single base off, so this may be a read error. The chain recombines TRBV10-3 with TRBJ2-7, with 8 bases that match TRBD1. The CDR3 runs to 13 residues. Looked up from germline, CDR1 is ENHRY and CDR2 is SYGVKD. Losses at the gene ends were 4 bases for V and 2 bases for J; bases not matched to a gene: 1. CDR3 coding DNA: TGTGCCATCAGTGGGGGACAGGCCTACGAGCAGTACGTC. Translation: CAISGGQAYEQYV.

At least ten counts were recorded for this clonotype. The gene calls are TRBV19 and TRBJ1-6; tentatively, D is TRBD1 (5 bases). Germline CDR1 reads LNHDA; CDR2 reads SQIVND (reference sequence). The CDR3 is made up of 15 amino acids. Trimming pared 7 bases from V and 6 bases from J, leaving 16 bases between. CDR3 coding DNA: TGTGCCAGTACCGACCAGGGACCGACTAATTCACCCCTCCACTTT. Its protein is CASTDQGPTNSPLHF. The whole variable domain, filled in from reference TRBV19 and TRBJ1-6, reads DGGITQSPKYLFRKEGQNVTLSCEQNLNHDAMYWYRQDPGQGLRLIYYSQIVNDFQKGDIAEGYSVSREKKESFPLTVTSAQKNPTAFYLCASTDQGPTNSPLHFGNGTRLTVT.

This clonotype came up many times. DNA of the CDR3: TGCGCCAGCAGCACCCGACTAGCAAGAAGCGAGCAGTACTTC. This codes for CASSTRLARSEQYF. The V call is TRBV5-1, the J call TRBJ2-7, with 7 bases lining up with TRBD2. The CDR3 is made up of 14 amino acids. CDR1 SGHRS and CDR2 YFSETQ come from the germline V gene. V dropped 4 bases and J dropped 6; count of bases not matched to a gene: 10.

A note on this clonotype: An end of the junction does not agree with germline; a read error may underlie this. The J gene is TRBJ1-1, the V gene TRBV12-3 or TRBV12-4, with 12 bases fitting TRBD1. The CDR3 consists of 16 residues. For the CDR3, the DNA is TGTACCAGCAGTTTAAGGGGACAGGGGGCGAGAACTGAAGCTTGCTTT. This sequence encodes CTSSLRGQGARTEACF.

This clonotype was seen ten or more times. The gene calls are TRBV24-1 and TRBJ2-7; TRBD1 is a possible D gene (5 bases). The germline V gene encodes CDR1 KGHDR and CDR2 SFDVKD. Trimming left V 3 bases short and J 0 bases short, with 17 bases between. The CDR3 is made up of 17 amino acids. CDR3 in DNA: TGTGCCACCAGTGATCGGCCCCAAGGACACCCCTCCTACGAGCAGTACTTC. It yields the protein CATSDRPQGHPSYEQYF.

The sample holds many counts of this clonotype. The chain joins TRBV24-1 to TRBJ1-2; 7 bases match TRBD1. In germline, CDR1 is KGHDR, CDR2 SFDVKD. The CDR3 covers 13 residues. The V and J ends lost 0 bases and 6 bases, in that order; junction bases with no gene match: 0. In DNA form, the CDR3 reads TGTGCCACCAGTGATTTGACAGGGGATGGCTACACCTTC. Its translation is CATSDLTGDGYTF.

This clonotype has a count of ten or more. The J gene is TRBJ2-4, the V gene TRBV29-1; 7 bases line up with TRBD1. This CDR3 has 14 amino acids. V was pared by 6 bases and J by 0 bases, with 5 bases of the junction left unmatched. CDR1 SQVTM and CDR2 ANQGSEA come from the germline V gene. The chain's CDR3 is CSVLTGLAKNIQYF. The CDR3 DNA follows: TGCAGCGTCCTGACAGGGTTAGCCAAAAACATTCAGTACTTC.

This rearrangement joins TRBV12-3 or TRBV12-4 to TRBJ1-1; no firm D call. There are 14 residues in the CDR3. With 6 bases removed from V and 4 bases from J, the gap between germline ends came to 15 bases. CDR3 coding DNA: TGTGCCAGCAGAAACCACAGAGGAGGCACTGAAGCTTTCTTT. This codes for CASRNHRGGTEAFF.

This clonotype came up many times. The chain combines TRBV6-1 with TRBJ2-6; a weak D match, TRBD2 (5 bases). Trimming removed 5 bases at V and 2 bases at J, with 13 bases between. CDR3 length: 16 residues. CDR1 and CDR2 (germline): MNHNS, SASEGT. This CDR3 is CASSPRTVPGANVLTF. CDR3 nucleotide sequence: TGTGCCAGCAGTCCCAGGACTGTTCCTGGGGCCAACGTCCTGACTTTC.

At least ten counts were recorded for this clonotype. The chain couples TRBV10-1 to TRBJ2-7, with TRBD1 matching 8 bases. Germline CDR1 WNHNN, CDR2 SYGVQD (reference sequence). Trimming at V came to 5 bases and at J to 2 bases, leaving 5 bases not matched to a gene. The CDR3 length is 14 residues. The DNA of the CDR3 is TGCGCCAGCAGTAGGGACAGGCGACCCTACGAGCAGTACTTC. It translates to CASSRDRRPYEQYF.

This clonotype came up many times. The gene calls are TRBV11-2 and TRBJ1-1, with D perhaps matching TRBD1 (6 bases). The V end was cut by 4 bases, the J end by 6 bases, with 12 bases between. The CDR3 covers 13 residues. In germline, CDR1 is SGHAT, CDR2 FQNNGV. CDR3 region: CASSSGTSAEAFF. The CDR3 nucleotides are TGTGCCAGCAGCTCCGGGACATCCGCTGAAGCTTTCTTT. Looking up the rest from reference TRBV11-2 and TRBJ1-1 gives the full variable domain: EAGVAQSPRYKIIEKRQSVAFWCNPISGHATLYWYQQILGQGPKLLIQFQNNGVVDDSQLPKDRFSAERLKGVDSTLKIQPAKLEDSAVYLCASSSGTSAEAFFGQGTRLTVV.

This clonotype was recorded a few times. The CDR3 loop is CASSEFRRGGRLEETQYF. The CDR3 region has the DNA TGTGCCAGCAGTGAATTTCGGCGGGGGGGCCGGTTAGAAGAGACCCAGTACTTC. The chain links TRBV6-1 to TRBJ2-5; TRBD2 aligns across 9 bases. CDR3 length equals 18 residues. Germline CDR1 and CDR2: MNHNS and SASEGT. Trimming took 2 bases from V and 3 from J; bases not matched to a gene: 13.

This chain links TRBV27 with TRBJ2-5, with no clear D. CDR1 and CDR2 from the germline V gene are MNHEY and SMNVEV (reference sequence). Trimming stripped 5 bases from V and 5 bases from J, with 27 bases between. CDR3 length: 18 residues. CDR3 protein: CASSPNHWWTIQTETQYF. The CDR3 coding sequence is TGTGCCAGCAGTCCGAACCATTGGTGGACCATCCAGACGGAGACCCAGTACTTC.

Worth noting for this clonotype: A single base separates this from a much larger clone, so it may be a read error. This rearrangement joins TRBV6-1 to TRBJ2-2; D not certain. The length of the CDR3 is 13 residues. V lost 6 bases, J lost 0 bases, and 5 bases lay in between. CDR1 is MNHNS, CDR2 SASEGT, per germline. For the CDR3, the DNA is TGTGCCAGCAGGGTCACGAACACCGGGGAGCTGTTTTTT. It specifies CASRVTNTGELFF.

This clonotype was detected many times. The chain uses TRBV12-5 and TRBJ1-6; 11 bases fit TRBD1. From germline, CDR1 is LGHNT and CDR2 FRNRAP. The CDR3 loop spans 15 amino acids. Losses at the gene ends were 5 bases for V and 8 bases for J; bases not matched to a gene: 5. CDR3 sequence: CASGPGQGAYSPLHF. CDR3 nucleotides: TGTGCTAGTGGTCCTGGACAGGGGGCGTATTCACCCCTCCACTTT.

This clonotype was counted many times. The chain uses TRBV3-1 and TRBJ1-1, with TRBD1 matching over 9 bases. CDR1 and CDR2 from the germline V gene are LGHDT and YNNKEL (reference sequence). The V segment lost 5 bases and the J segment 5 bases; nucleotides outside the gene matches: 9. The CDR3 is made up of 15 amino acids. The CDR3 loop reads CASSVRTGVGTEAFF. The CDR3 region has the DNA TGTGCCAGCAGCGTAAGGACAGGGGTGGGGACTGAAGCTTTCTTT.

This clonotype was detected only a few times. The CDR3 spells CASSPLDIDNSPLHF. DNA of the CDR3: TGTGCCAGCTCACCTCTGGACATTGATAATTCACCCCTCCACTTT. The chain employs TRBV18 and TRBJ1-6, with D maybe TRBD1 (5 bases). The V end was cut by 3 bases, the J end by 5 bases, with 11 bases between. The germline CDR1 and CDR2 sequences are KGHSH and LQKENI. This CDR3 is built from 15 residues.